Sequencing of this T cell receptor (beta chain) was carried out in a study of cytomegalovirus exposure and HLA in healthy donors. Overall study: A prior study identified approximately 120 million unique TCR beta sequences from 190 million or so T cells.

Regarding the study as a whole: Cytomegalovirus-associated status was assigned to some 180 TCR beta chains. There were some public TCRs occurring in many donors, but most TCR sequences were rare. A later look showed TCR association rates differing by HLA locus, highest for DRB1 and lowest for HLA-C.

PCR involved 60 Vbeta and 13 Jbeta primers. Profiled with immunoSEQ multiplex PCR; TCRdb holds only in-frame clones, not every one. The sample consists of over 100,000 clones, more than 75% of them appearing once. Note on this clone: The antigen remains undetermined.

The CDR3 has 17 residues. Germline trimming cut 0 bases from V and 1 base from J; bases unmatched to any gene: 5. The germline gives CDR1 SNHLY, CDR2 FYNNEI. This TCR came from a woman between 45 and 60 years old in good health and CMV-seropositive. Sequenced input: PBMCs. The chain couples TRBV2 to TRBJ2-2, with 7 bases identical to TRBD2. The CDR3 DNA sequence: TGTGCCAGCAGTGAAGCAACCCGCGGGGGGAACACCGGGGAGCTGTTTTTT. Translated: CASSEATRGGNTGELFF. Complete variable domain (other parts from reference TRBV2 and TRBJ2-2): EPEVTQTPSHQVTQMGQEVILRCVPISNHLYFYWYRQILGQKVEFLVSFYNNEISEKSEIFDDQFSVERPDGSNFTLKIRSTKLEDSAMYFCASSEATRGGNTGELFFGEGSRLTVL.